Here is one T cell receptor (beta chain) with its context. Its cognate antigen is unknown. V lost 0 bases to trimming and J lost 5 bases, with 14 bases between them. The CDR3 is 15 residues long. Looked up from germline, CDR1 is SGHRS and CDR2 is YFSETQ. The sample originates from a study of shared clonotypes between healthy human individuals. Donors included only healthy HIV-negative adults lacking recent acute infections or vaccinations. Measured with immunoSEQ multiplex PCR; TCRdb has only the in-frame clones, and not every one. The sample contains about 2 million clones, 90% to 95% of which appear only once. Study-level findings and limits: Unshared clonotypes carried lower generation probabilities than those common to all four donors. Sampling covered blood only; tissue repertoires likely differ. Estimated richness was generally greater in naive than memory subsets.

Sequences were obtained from naive CD4+ T cells sorted from blood. The subset: CD45RA+ positively selected. The TCR comes from a man aged 18 to 30 in good health. The V and J genes are TRBV5-1 and TRBJ2-5; D remains unclear. The CDR3 protein is CASSLGGKRSETQYF. The CDR3, as DNA: TGCGCCAGCAGCTTGGGGGGTAAGCGATCGGAGACCCAGTACTTC.